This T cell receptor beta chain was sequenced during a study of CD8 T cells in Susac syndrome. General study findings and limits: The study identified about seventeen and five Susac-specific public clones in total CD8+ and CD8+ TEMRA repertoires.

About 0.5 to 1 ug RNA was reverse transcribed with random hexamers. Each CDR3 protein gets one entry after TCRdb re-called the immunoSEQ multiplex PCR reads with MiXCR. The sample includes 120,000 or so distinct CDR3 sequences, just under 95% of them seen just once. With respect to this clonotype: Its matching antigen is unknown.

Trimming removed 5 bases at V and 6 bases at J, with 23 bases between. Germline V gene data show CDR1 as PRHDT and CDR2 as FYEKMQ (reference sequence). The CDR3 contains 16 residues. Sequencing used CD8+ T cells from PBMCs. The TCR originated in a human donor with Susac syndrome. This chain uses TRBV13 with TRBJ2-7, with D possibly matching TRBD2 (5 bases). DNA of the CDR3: TGTGCCAGCAGCCCGCCACCTACGGGGAGAACGAGCGAGCAGTACTTC. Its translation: CASSPPPTGRTSEQYF.